This T cell receptor beta chain appears in the sequencing data of a study of human T cells and chemical hapten exposure. Study-level background: Read at 6 days, the patch tests placed 0.01% DPC on the upper back. TCR yields differed between samples (mainly from small differences in pooled library volume).

Time point described: pre-sensitization, week 0. Treatment noted: therapeutic diphenylcyclopropenone sensitization with weekly scalp DPC. TCRdb re-derived calls from the RACE reads in MiXCR, one entry per CDR3 protein. The table has around 300,000 distinct CDR3 sequences, almost 8% seen once; the top ten hold more than 1%. The material sequenced was whole blood, taken in connection with sensitization to the hapten diphenylcyclopropenone (DPC). The source of this sequence is a man aged 18-30 years with alopecia areata. Some clones in this sample may be carry-over from other donors' samples.

CDR3 coding DNA: TGCGCCAGCAGCCAAATCTACATCCCAACTAATGAAAAACTGTTTTTT. Residues: CASSQIYIPTNEKLFF. This chain links TRBV4-3 with TRBJ1-4; the D is unclear. V was pared by 2 bases and J by 0 bases, with 10 bases between. CDR3 length: 16 residues. Germline V gene data show CDR1 as LGHNA and CDR2 as YSLEER.